This T cell receptor beta chain was identified during a study of T cell changes during pregnancy in multiple sclerosis. Clones were read by immunoSEQ multiplex PCR, and TCRdb kept only the in-frame ones, dropping some. The sample gives roughly 85,000 clones, about 89% of which show up once; more than 2.5% is in the top ten. The CDR3 spans 15 residues. V gave up 0 bases and J gave up 3 bases, with 11 bases separating them. Germline CDR1 GTSNPN, CDR2 SVGIG (reference sequence). The source is a female donor with multiple sclerosis, enrolled in a pregnancy study. The sequenced sample was peripheral blood, obtained in the first trimester of pregnancy. The chain recombines TRBV30 with TRBJ1-4; tentative D call: TRBD1 (6 bases). The CDR3 region is CAWSVNQGSNEKLFF. The CDR3 DNA is TGTGCCTGGAGTGTGAACCAGGGGTCTAATGAAAAACTGTTTTTT.